This TCR beta chain comes out of a study of post-analysis software for immune sequencing data. Study context: Relapsing-remitting, secondary progressive and progressive-relapsing forms made up the multiple sclerosis disease courses. Study-level points and caveats: Five or six TRBV segments appeared more often in patients than in controls, and TRBV5-6, TRBV5-1 and TRBV20-1 were among these. When compared against controls, multiple sclerosis patients showed significantly lower normalized Chao1 diversity.

This CDR3 spans 15 amino acids. V trimming: 5 bases; J trimming: 8 bases; junction bases outside the gene matches: 4. Germline V gene sequence: CDR1 PRHDT, CDR2 FYEKMQ (reference sequence). In the case of this clonotype: The antigen is unknown.

Unique molecular identifiers were present in the TCR beta cDNA libraries. A population of roughly 0.9 to 11 million T cells gave rise to a few hundred thousand cDNA molecules. TCRdb ran MiXCR on the PCR reads and lists one entry per CDR3 protein. The sample includes 150,000 to 200,000 distinct CDR3 sequences, about 34% of them seen just once. The starting material was blood, obtained after autologous hematopoietic stem cell transplantation. The sequence derives from a girl between 5 and 17 years old with multiple sclerosis. The rearrangement joins TRBV13 to TRBJ2-1; TRBD2 matches 15 bases. This CDR3 reads CASSPGTSGGYEQFF. The DNA for the CDR3 is TGTGCCAGCAGCCCCGGGACTAGCGGGGGGTATGAGCAGTTCTTC. The whole variable domain, filled in from reference TRBV13 and TRBJ2-1, reads AAGVIQSPRHLIKEKRETATLKCYPIPRHDTVYWYQQGPGQDPQFLISFYEKMQSDKGSIPDRFSAQQFSDYHSELNMSSLELGDSALYFCASSPGTSGGYEQFFGPGTRLTVL.